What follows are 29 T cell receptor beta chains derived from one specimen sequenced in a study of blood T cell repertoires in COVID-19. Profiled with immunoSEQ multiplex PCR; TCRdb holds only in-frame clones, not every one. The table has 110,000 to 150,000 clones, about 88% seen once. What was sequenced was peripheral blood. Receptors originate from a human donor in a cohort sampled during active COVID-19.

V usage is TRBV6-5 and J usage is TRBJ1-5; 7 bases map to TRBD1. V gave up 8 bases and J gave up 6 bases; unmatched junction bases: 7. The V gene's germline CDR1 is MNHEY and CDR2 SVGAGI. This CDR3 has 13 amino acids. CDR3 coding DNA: TGTGCCAGCCACAACAGGGGAGGTCAGCCCCAGCATTTT. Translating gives CASHNRGGQPQHF.

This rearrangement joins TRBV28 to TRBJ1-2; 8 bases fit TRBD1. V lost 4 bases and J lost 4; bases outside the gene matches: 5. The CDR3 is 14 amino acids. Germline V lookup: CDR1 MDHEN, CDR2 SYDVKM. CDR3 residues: CASSSTGVGYGYTF. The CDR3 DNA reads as TGTGCCAGCAGTTCGACAGGGGTGGGCTATGGCTACACCTTC.

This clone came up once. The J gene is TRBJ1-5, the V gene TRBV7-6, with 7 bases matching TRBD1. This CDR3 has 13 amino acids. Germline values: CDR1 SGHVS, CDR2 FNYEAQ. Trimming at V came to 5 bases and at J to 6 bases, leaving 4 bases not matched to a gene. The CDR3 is CASSEGAGQPQHF. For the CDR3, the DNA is TGTGCCAGCAGCGAGGGGGCGGGTCAGCCCCAGCATTTT.

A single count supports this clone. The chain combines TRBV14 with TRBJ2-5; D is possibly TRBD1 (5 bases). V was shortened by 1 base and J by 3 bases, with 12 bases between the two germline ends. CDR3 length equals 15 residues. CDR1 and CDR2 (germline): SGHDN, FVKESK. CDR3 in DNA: TGTGCCAGCAGCCAAGGGGGCAGGGTCAAAGAGACCCAGTACTTC. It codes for CASSQGGRVKETQYF.

The CDR3 spells CASSQYTGGGTDTQYF. In DNA, the CDR3 is TGTGCCAGCAGCCAATACACAGGGGGTGGCACAGATACGCAGTATTTT. The genes are TRBV16 and TRBJ2-3; the match to TRBD1 covers 8 bases. The germline gives CDR1 KGHSY, CDR2 FQNENV. V lost 1 base to trimming and J lost 1 base; unmatched junction nucleotides: 4. CDR3 size: 16 residues.

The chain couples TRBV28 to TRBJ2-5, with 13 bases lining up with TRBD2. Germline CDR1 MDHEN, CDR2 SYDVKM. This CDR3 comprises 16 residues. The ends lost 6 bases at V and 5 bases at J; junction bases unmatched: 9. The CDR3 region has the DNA TGTGCCAGCAGGCCCACTAGCGGGAGGGCCGGGGAGACCCAGTACTTC. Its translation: CASRPTSGRAGETQYF.

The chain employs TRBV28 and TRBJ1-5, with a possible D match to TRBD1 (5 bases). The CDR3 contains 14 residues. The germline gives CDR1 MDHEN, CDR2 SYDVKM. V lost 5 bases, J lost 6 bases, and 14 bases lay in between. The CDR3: CASSGAGPTQPQHF. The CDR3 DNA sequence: TGTGCCAGCAGTGGGGCAGGCCCGACTCAGCCCCAGCATTTT.

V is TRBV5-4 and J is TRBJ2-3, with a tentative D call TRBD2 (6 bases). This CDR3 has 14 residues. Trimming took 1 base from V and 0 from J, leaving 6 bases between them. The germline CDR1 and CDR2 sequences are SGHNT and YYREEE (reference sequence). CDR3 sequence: CASSLSGSTDTQYF. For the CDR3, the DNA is TGTGCCAGCAGCTTGAGCGGGAGCACAGATACGCAGTATTTT.

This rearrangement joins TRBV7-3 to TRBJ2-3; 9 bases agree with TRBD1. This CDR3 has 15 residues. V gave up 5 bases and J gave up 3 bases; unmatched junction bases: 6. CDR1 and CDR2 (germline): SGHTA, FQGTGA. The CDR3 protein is CASSLTGGRTDTQYF. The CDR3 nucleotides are TGTGCCAGCAGCCTGACAGGGGGACGGACAGATACGCAGTATTTT.

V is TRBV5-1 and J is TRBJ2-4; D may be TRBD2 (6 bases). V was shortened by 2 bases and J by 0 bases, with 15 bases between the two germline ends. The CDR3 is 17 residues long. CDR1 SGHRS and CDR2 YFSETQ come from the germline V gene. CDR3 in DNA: TGCGCCAGCAGCTTTATCCCCGCGGGGCTAGCCAAAAACATTCAGTACTTC. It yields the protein CASSFIPAGLAKNIQYF. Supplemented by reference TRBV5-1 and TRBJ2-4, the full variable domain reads KAGVTQTPRYLIKTRGQQVTLSCSPISGHRSVSWYQQTPGQGLQFLFEYFSETQRNKGNFPGRFSGRQFSNSRSEMNVSTLELGDSALYLCASSFIPAGLAKNIQYFGAGTRLSVL.

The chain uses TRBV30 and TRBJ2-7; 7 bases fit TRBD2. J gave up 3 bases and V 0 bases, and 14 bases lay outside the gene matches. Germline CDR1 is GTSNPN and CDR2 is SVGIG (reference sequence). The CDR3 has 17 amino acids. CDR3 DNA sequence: TGTGCCTGGAGTGTACCCTCTAGCGGACCACCGCACTACGAGCAGTACTTC. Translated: CAWSVPSSGPPHYEQYF. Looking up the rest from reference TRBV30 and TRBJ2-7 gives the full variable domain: SQTIHQWPATLVQPVGSPLSLECTVEGTSNPNLYWYRQAAGRGLQLLFYSVGIGQISSEVPQNLSASRPQDRQFILSSKKLLLSDSGFYLCAWSVPSSGPPHYEQYFGPGTRLTVT.

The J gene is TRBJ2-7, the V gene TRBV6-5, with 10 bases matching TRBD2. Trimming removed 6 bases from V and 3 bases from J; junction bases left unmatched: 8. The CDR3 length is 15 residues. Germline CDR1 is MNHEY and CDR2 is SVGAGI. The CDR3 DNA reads TGTGCCAGCAGGGTTCTAGCGGGGGCGCACTACGAGCAGTACTTC. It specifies CASRVLAGAHYEQYF.

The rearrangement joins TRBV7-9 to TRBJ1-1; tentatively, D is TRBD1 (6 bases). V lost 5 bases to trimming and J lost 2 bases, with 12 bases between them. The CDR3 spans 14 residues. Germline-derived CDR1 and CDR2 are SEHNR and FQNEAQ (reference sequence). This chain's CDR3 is CASSTRQENTEAFF. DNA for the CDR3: TGTGCCAGCAGCACAAGACAGGAAAACACTGAAGCTTTCTTT.

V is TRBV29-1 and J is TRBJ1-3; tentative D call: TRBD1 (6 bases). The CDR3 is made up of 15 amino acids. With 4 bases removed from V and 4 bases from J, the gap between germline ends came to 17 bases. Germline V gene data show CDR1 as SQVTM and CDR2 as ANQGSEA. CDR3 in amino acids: CSVGGITGLGNTIYF. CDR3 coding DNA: TGCAGCGTTGGCGGCATTACAGGGTTGGGAAACACCATATATTTT. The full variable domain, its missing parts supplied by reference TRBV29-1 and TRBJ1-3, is SAVISQKPSRDICQRGTSLTIQCQVDSQVTMMFWYRQQPGQSLTLIATANQGSEATYESGFVIDKFPISRPNLTFSTLTVSNMSPEDSSIYLCSVGGITGLGNTIYFGEGSWLTVV.

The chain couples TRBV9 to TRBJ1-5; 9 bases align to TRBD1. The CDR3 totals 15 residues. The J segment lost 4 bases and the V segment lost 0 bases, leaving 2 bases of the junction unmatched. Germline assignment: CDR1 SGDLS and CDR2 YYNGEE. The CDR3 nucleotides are TGTGCCAGCAGCGTAGGGGACAGGGATAATCAGCCCCAGCATTTT. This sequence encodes CASSVGDRDNQPQHF.

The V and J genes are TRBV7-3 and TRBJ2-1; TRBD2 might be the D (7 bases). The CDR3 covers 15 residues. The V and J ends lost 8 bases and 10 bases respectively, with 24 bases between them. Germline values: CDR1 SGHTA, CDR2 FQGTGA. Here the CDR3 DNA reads TGTGCCAGCGGACTAGGGGGGAGGGCCTATGACGAGCAGTTCTTC. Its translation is CASGLGGRAYDEQFF.

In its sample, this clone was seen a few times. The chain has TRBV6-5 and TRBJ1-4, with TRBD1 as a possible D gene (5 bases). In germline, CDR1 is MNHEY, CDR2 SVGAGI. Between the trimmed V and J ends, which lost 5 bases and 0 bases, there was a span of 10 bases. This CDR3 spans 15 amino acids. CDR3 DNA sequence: TGTGCCAGCAGTAGTACAGGCACAACTAATGAAAAACTGTTTTTT. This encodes CASSSTGTTNEKLFF.

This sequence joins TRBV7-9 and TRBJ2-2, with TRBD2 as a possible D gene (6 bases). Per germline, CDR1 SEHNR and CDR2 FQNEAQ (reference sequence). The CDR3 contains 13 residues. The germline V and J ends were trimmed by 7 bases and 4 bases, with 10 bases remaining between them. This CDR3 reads CASTVGGTGELFF. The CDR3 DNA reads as TGTGCCAGCACCGTGGGGGGCACCGGGGAGCTGTTTTTT.

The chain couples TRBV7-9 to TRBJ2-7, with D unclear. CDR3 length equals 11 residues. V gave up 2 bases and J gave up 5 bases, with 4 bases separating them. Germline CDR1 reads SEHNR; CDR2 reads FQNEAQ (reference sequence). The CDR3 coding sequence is TGTGCCAGCAGCTTAAGCCACGAGCAGTACTTC. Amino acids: CASSLSHEQYF. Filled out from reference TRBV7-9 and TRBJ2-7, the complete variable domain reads DTGVSQNPRHKITKRGQNVTFRCDPISEHNRLYWYRQTLGQGPEFLTYFQNEAQLEKSRLLSDRFSAERPKGSFSTLEIQRTEQGDSAMYLCASSLSHEQYFGPGTRLTVT.

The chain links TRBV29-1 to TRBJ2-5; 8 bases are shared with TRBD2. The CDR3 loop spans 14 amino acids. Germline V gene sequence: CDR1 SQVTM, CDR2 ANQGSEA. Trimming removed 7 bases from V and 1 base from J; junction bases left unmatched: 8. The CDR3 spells CSAGGARGQETQYF. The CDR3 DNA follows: TGCAGCGCGGGAGGGGCCAGGGGCCAAGAGACCCAGTACTTC.

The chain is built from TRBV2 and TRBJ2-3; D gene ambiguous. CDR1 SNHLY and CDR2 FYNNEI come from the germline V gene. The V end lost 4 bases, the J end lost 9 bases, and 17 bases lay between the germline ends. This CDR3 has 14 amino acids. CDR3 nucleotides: TGTGCCAGCAGTGTGAAGGAGAAGTTCGGGACGCAGTATTTT. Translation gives CASSVKEKFGTQYF.

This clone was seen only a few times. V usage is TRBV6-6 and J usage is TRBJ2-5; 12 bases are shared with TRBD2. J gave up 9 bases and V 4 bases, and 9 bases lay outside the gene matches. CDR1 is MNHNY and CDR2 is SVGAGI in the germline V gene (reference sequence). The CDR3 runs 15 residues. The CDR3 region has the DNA TGTGCCAGCAGTTTCACTAGCGGGGGGTCGAAGGCCCAGTACTTC. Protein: CASSFTSGGSKAQYF.

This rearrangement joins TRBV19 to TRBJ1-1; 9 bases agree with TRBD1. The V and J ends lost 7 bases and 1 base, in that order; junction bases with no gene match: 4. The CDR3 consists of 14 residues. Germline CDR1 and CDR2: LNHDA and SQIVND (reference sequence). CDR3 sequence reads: CASKPTGGNTEAFF. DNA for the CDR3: TGTGCCAGTAAACCGACAGGGGGGAACACTGAAGCTTTCTTT.

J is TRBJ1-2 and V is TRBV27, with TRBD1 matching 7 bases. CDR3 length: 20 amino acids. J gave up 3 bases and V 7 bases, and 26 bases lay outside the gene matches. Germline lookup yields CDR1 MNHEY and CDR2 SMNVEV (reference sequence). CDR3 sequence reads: CASTSNGVGRGTSRDYGYTF. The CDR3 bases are TGTGCCAGCACCTCAAATGGTGTGGGCAGGGGGACGAGTCGCGACTATGGCTACACCTTC.

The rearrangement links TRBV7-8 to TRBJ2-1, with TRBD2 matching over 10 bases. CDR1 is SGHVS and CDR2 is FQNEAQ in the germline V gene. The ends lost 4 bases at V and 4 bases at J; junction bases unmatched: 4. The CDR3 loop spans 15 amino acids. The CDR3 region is CASSSAGGGYNEQFF. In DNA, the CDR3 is TGTGCCAGCAGCTCAGCGGGAGGGGGTTACAATGAGCAGTTCTTC. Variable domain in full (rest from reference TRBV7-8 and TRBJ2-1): GAGVSQSPRYKVAKRGQDVALRCDPISGHVSLFWYQQALGQGPEFLTYFQNEAQLDKSGLPSDRFFAERPEGSVSTLKIQRTQQEDSAVYLCASSSAGGGYNEQFFGPGTRLTVL.

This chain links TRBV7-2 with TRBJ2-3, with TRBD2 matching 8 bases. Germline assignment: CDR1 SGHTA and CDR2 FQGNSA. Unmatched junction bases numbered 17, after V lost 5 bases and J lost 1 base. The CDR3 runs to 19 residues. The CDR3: CASSPRGALLREGTDTQYF. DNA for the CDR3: TGTGCCAGCAGCCCCCGTGGGGCTCTATTGCGGGAGGGCACAGATACGCAGTATTTT.

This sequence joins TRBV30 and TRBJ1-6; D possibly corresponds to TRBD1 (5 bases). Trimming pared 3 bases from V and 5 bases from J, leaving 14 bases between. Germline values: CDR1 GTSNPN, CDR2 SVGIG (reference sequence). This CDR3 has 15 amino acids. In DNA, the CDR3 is TGTGCCTGGAGGGGACTGCCTCGGGATAATTCACCCCTCCACTTT. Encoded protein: CAWRGLPRDNSPLHF.

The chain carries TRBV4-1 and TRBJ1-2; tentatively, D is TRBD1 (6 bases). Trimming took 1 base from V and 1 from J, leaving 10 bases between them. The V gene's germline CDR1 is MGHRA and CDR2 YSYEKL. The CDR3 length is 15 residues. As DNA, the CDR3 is TGCGCCAGCAGCCAAGGGGGGGGGCGTAACTATGGCTACACCTTC. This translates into CASSQGGGRNYGYTF.

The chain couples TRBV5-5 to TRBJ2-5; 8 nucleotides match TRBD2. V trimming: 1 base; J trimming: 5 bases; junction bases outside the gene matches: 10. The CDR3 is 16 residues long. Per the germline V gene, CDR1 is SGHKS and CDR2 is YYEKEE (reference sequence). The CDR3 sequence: CASSLFSGRDGETQYF. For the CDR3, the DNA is TGTGCCAGCAGCTTGTTTTCCGGGAGGGATGGGGAGACCCAGTACTTC.